A single sample gave rise to the 26 T cell receptor beta chains below, sequenced in a study of T cells in Graves' hyperthyroidism and ophthalmopathy. What was amplified from RNA transcripts were TCR beta CDR3 regions. With the HTBI primer set, the TCR CDR3 went through a first round of RT-PCR. TCRdb independently ran MiXCR on the multiplex PCR reads; one entry per CDR3 protein. The sample records some 560,000 distinct CDR3 sequences, 12% to 15% being singletons. Sequencing was done on a sample of blood. The receptors shown here come from a woman in her forties with Graves' hyperthyroidism.

This clonotype was counted many times. At one end, the junction sequence differs from germline, possibly due to a read error. The J gene is TRBJ2-7, the V gene TRBV3-1; the match to TRBD1 covers 7 bases. There are 15 residues in the CDR3. Germline-derived CDR1 and CDR2 are LGHDT and YNNKEL (reference sequence). The CDR3 here is CASSQAPGQNYGQYF. CDR3 DNA sequence: TGTGCCAGCAGCCAAGCTCCGGGACAGAACTACGGGCAGTACTTC.

This clonotype was counted a single time. A single base separates this from a much larger clone, so it may be a read error. The chain carries TRBV30 and TRBJ1-3; unclear D gene. Per germline, CDR1 GTSNPN and CDR2 SVGIG (reference sequence). The germline V and J ends were trimmed by 5 bases and 0 bases, with 14 bases remaining between them. The CDR3 runs 15 residues. CDR3: CAWGTLQSSGNTIYF. The CDR3, as DNA: TGTGCCTGGGGTACCCTACAGAGCTCTGGAAACACCATATATTTT.

This rearrangement joins TRBV20-1 to TRBJ1-2, with TRBD1 matching over 7 bases. CDR3 length equals 13 residues. J lost 5 bases, V lost 1 base, and 4 bases had no gene match. CDR1 and CDR2 from the germline V gene are DFQATT and SNEGSKA (reference sequence). The CDR3 loop reads CSARVEQGYGYTF. As DNA, the CDR3 is TGCAGTGCTAGAGTGGAACAGGGGTATGGCTACACCTTC.

This clonotype was counted a single time. The V gene is TRBV11-3, the J gene TRBJ2-2, with D possibly matching TRBD1 (6 bases). Trimming left V 1 base short and J 7 bases short, with 10 bases between. This CDR3 has 14 amino acids. Germline CDR1 and CDR2: SGHNT and YENEEA. CDR3 nucleotide sequence: TGTGCCAGCAGCTTAGGAAACAGGGACGGGGAGCTGTTTTTT. Translation: CASSLGNRDGELFF.

This clonotype has at least ten counts. The CDR3 loop is CSARGGSPQNTGELFF. As DNA, the CDR3 is TGCAGTGCTAGAGGAGGTAGCCCCCAGAACACCGGGGAGCTGTTTTTT. This chain joins TRBV20-1 and TRBJ2-2; D ambiguous. The CDR3 extends over 16 amino acids. Germline CDR1 reads DFQATT; CDR2 reads SNEGSKA (reference sequence). Trimming took off 1 base at V and 1 base at J, with 13 bases between the two ends.

This clonotype was seen repeatedly, ten times or more. The chain joins TRBV2 to TRBJ2-1; D is uncertain. V gave up 4 bases and J gave up 4 bases, with 11 bases separating them. This CDR3 spans 14 amino acids. Germline assignment: CDR1 SNHLY and CDR2 FYNNEI. The CDR3 spells CASSARAAYNEQFF. In DNA form, the CDR3 reads TGTGCCAGCAGTGCGCGCGCGGCATACAATGAGCAGTTCTTC.

This clonotype was found many times. The J gene is TRBJ2-7, the V gene TRBV2, with a possible D match to TRBD1 (5 bases). V lost 7 bases, J lost 5 bases, and 18 bases lay in between. The CDR3 consists of 14 residues. Per the germline V gene, CDR1 is SNHLY and CDR2 is FYNNEI. CDR3 residues: CASKQIRQGHEQYF. CDR3 sequence (DNA): TGTGCCAGCAAACAGATTAGGCAGGGCCACGAGCAGTACTTC.

This clonotype was observed many times. J is TRBJ2-7 and V is TRBV3-1, with D perhaps matching TRBD2 (6 bases). The germline V and J ends were trimmed by 0 bases and 3 bases, with 9 bases remaining between them. Germline lookup yields CDR1 LGHDT and CDR2 YNNKEL (reference sequence). The CDR3 is 14 residues long. This CDR3 is CASSQDWRGYEQYF. CDR3 in DNA: TGTGCCAGCAGCCAAGATTGGAGGGGCTACGAGCAGTACTTC.

In its sample, this clonotype was seen many times. The chain combines TRBV30 with TRBJ2-7, with TRBD2 matching 10 bases. CDR1 is GTSNPN, CDR2 SVGIG, per germline (reference sequence). This CDR3 is built from 17 residues. V lost 0 bases to trimming and J lost 8 bases; unmatched junction nucleotides: 16. The CDR3 DNA sequence: TGTGCCTGGAGTGTGCTAGCGGGGGCAAGGGGATCTACGAAGCAGTACTTC. Amino acids: CAWSVLAGARGSTKQYF.

The sample holds many counts of this clonotype. In DNA, the CDR3 is TGTGCCAGCAGGGCCAACACTGAAGCTTTCTTT. This codes for CASRANTEAFF. The genes are TRBV5-5 and TRBJ1-1; D is unresolved. Germline assignment: CDR1 SGHKS and CDR2 YYEKEE (reference sequence). V lost 5 bases, J lost 2 bases, and 4 bases lay in between. CDR3 length: 11 amino acids.

This clonotype has a handful of counts. This chain joins TRBV2 and TRBJ2-5, with D tentatively TRBD1 (6 bases). V lost 8 bases and J lost 4, with 11 bases in between. Germline V lookup: CDR1 SNHLY, CDR2 FYNNEI. This CDR3 region has 12 residues. CDR3 sequence: CASFDRPETQYF. CDR3 DNA sequence: TGTGCCAGCTTCGACAGGCCAGAGACCCAGTACTTC.

This rearrangement joins TRBV12-3 or TRBV12-4 to TRBJ2-1; 12 bases map to TRBD2. Germline trimming cut 1 base from V and 6 bases from J; bases unmatched to any gene: 4. CDR3 length: 16 amino acids. The CDR3 DNA reads as TGTGCCAGCAGTTTAGAGGCTAGCGGGAGGGCCAATGAGCAGTTCTTC. Translating it yields CASSLEASGRANEQFF.

This clonotype was recorded at least ten times. This chain connects TRBV2 to TRBJ1-2; TRBD1 matches 7 bases. The CDR3 has 13 amino acids. V trimming: 2 bases; J trimming: 8 bases; junction bases outside the gene matches: 5. Germline V gene lookup returns CDR1 SNHLY and CDR2 FYNNEI. The CDR3 region is CASSEQTGEGYTF. CDR3 coding DNA: TGTGCCAGCAGTGAACAAACAGGGGAGGGCTACACCTTC.

This clonotype was seen many times. The rearrangement joins TRBV3-1 to TRBJ2-1; 7 bases agree with TRBD2. The CDR3 covers 15 residues. J gave up 10 bases and V 5 bases, and 14 bases lay outside the gene matches. Germline loops: CDR1 LGHDT, CDR2 YNNKEL (reference sequence). CDR3 bases: TGTGCCAGCAGCTTTCCCGGGACTAACCCGACGGAGCAGTTCTTC. Protein: CASSFPGTNPTEQFF.

Turning to this clonotype: This may be a read error, as it is one base from a much larger clone. The CDR3 DNA follows: TGCAGTGCTAGAGTGAGTAGCGCGAGCTCCTGCAATGAGCAGTTCTTC. Translating it yields CSARVSSASSCNEQFF. The chain is built from TRBV20-1 and TRBJ2-1; perhaps TRBD2 as D (5 bases). The CDR3 runs to 16 residues. Germline values: CDR1 DFQATT, CDR2 SNEGSKA (reference sequence).

This clonotype was observed at least ten times. The chain links TRBV28 to TRBJ1-2; D perhaps matches TRBD1 (5 bases). The germline V gene encodes CDR1 MDHEN and CDR2 SYDVKM. The CDR3 length is 13 residues. V lost 1 base and J 7 bases, leaving 10 bases between the germline ends. In DNA form, the CDR3 reads TGTGCCAGCAGTTTATTGGGGGGAGTTGGCTACACCTTC. This gives the protein CASSLLGGVGYTF.

In its sample, this clonotype was seen a few times. The chain is built from TRBV6-1 and TRBJ1-1; TRBD1 matches 7 bases. V lost 5 bases and J lost 7; bases outside the gene matches: 7. Germline assignment: CDR1 MNHNS and CDR2 SASEGT. The CDR3 is made up of 13 amino acids. The CDR3 loop is CASSSLRQGEAFF. The CDR3 DNA follows: TGTGCCAGCAGTTCTTTGAGACAGGGTGAAGCTTTCTTT.

V gene TRBV20-1 combines with J gene TRBJ2-2; 9 nucleotides align to TRBD1. Losses at the gene ends were 5 bases for V and 0 bases for J; bases not matched to a gene: 13. CDR1 and CDR2 (germline): DFQATT, SNEGSKA (reference sequence). The CDR3 totals 18 residues. The chain's CDR3 is CSALNRGLEFANTGELFF. CDR3 DNA sequence: TGCAGTGCTTTAAACAGGGGGCTGGAGTTCGCGAACACCGGGGAGCTGTTTTTT.

This clonotype was counted ten times or more. The chain couples TRBV10-3 to TRBJ1-2; no definite D call. Germline CDR1 and CDR2: ENHRY and SYGVKD. The CDR3 loop spans 15 amino acids. V lost 2 bases and J 4 bases, leaving 14 bases between the germline ends. CDR3 sequence: CAISESPGLTYGYTF. The CDR3 coding sequence is TGTGCCATCAGTGAGAGCCCCGGGCTAACCTATGGCTACACCTTC.

In this sample, this clonotype turned up a few times. The chain combines TRBV5-6 with TRBJ1-1; D remains unclear. V was clipped by 1 base and J by 3 bases, with 10 bases between them. This CDR3 is 14 amino acids long. CDR1 SGHDT and CDR2 YYEEEE come from the germline V gene. The CDR3 sequence is CASSLKQVYTEAFF. The CDR3 DNA reads as TGTGCCAGCAGCTTGAAGCAGGTTTACACTGAAGCTTTCTTT.

The chain is built from TRBV7-9 and TRBJ2-5; 8 positions agree with TRBD1. The CDR3 runs to 14 residues. Trimming removed 4 bases from V and 5 bases from J; junction bases left unmatched: 6. Germline V gene sequence: CDR1 SEHNR, CDR2 FQNEAQ (reference sequence). The CDR3 nucleotides are TGTGCCAGCAGCTCTCAGGGGGCCCAGGAGACCCAGTACTTC. It encodes CASSSQGAQETQYF.

This clonotype was recorded many times. The V and J genes are TRBV6-1 and TRBJ1-2; 9 nucleotides agree with TRBD1. This CDR3 has 13 residues. The germline CDR1 and CDR2 sequences are MNHNS and SASEGT. The junction had 8 bases not matched to a gene; V was cut back by 7 bases and J by 8 bases. In DNA form, the CDR3 reads TGTGCCAGCACCGGGACAGGGACACGGGGCTACACCTTC. This encodes CASTGTGTRGYTF.

This clonotype was observed a handful of times. The DNA is left out, because the CDR3 cannot be placed on it with certainty; the CDR3 is given as TCRdb lists it. The chain recombines TRBV29-1 with TRBJ2-7; whether TRBD1, the table's D call, matches the DNA was not checked. The CDR3 totals 13 residues, both ends included. CDR1 and CDR2 (germline): SQVTM, ANQGSEA. The CDR3: CSVGPGTGYEQYF.

This clonotype was counted at least ten times. The genes are TRBV20-1 and TRBJ2-7; D possibly corresponds to TRBD2 (6 bases). Germline CDR1 and CDR2: DFQATT and SNEGSKA (reference sequence). The CDR3 is 17 amino acids. The V end lost 0 bases, the J end lost 4 bases, and 22 bases lay between the germline ends. The DNA for the CDR3 is TGCAGTGCTAGAGATATAAGTTCTCGACTAGTTTTTTACGAGCAGTACTTC. Protein sequence: CSARDISSRLVFYEQYF.

The rearrangement uses TRBV14 and TRBJ2-7, with 8 bases identical to TRBD1. J was trimmed by 2 bases and V by 1 base; bases with no gene match: 4. Germline V gene sequence: CDR1 SGHDN, CDR2 FVKESK. The CDR3 has 15 residues. The CDR3 spells CASSQGQGNPYEQYF. The CDR3 DNA reads as TGTGCCAGCAGCCAAGGACAGGGGAATCCCTACGAGCAGTACTTC.

This clonotype was seen at least ten times. J is TRBJ2-7 and V is TRBV6-1, with 8 bases aligning to TRBD1. Unmatched junction bases numbered 9, after V lost 6 bases and J lost 5 bases. The CDR3 is 14 residues long. The germline V gene has CDR1 MNHNS and CDR2 SASEGT. Here the CDR3 DNA reads TGTGCCAGCAGCCCCGACAGGGGTGTTAACGAGCAGTACTTC. Protein sequence: CASSPDRGVNEQYF.